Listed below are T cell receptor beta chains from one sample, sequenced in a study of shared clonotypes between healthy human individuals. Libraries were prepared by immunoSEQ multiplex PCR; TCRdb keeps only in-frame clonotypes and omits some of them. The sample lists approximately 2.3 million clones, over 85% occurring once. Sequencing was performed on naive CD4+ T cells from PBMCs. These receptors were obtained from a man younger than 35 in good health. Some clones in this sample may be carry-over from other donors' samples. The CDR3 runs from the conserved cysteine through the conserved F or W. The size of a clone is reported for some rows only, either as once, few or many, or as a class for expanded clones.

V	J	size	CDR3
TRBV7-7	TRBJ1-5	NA	CASSFGRQGLYQPQHF
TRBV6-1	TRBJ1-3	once	CASTGQGIYGNTIYF
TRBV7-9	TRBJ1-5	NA	CASSNRGDSPQHF
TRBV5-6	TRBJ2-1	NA	CASSLEAGTSYNEQFF
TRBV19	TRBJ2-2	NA	CASSIWSVNTGELFF
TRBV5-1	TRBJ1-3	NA	CASSPPNGNTIYF
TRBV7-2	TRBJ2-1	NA	CASSLVGKYEQFF
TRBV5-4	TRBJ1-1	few	CASRRDGMNTEAFF
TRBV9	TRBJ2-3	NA	CASSLSDRGGDTQYF
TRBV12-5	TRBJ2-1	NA	CASGLVTSGRVNEQFF
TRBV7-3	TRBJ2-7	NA	CASSLSGEAYEQYF
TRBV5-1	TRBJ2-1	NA	CASSFGQGANEQFF
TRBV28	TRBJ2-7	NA	CASSLQGGYEQYF
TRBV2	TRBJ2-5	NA	CASSDGTSGWIQETQYF
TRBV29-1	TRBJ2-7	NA	CSAVGAPSYEQYF
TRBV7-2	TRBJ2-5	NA	CASSLEVGRGETQYF
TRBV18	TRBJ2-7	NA	CASSPRGNGYEQYF
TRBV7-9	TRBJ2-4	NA	CASSLDLAKNIQYF
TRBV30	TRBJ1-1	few	CAWSLQVNTEAFF
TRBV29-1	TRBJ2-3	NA	CSTGRRGPEDTQYF
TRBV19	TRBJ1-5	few	CASSIGGWGNQPQHF
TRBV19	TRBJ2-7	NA	CATRAGQIHEQYF
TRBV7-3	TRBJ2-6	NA	CASSLSVIGSGANVLTF
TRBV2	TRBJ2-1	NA	CASSEGNEQFF
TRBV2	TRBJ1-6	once	CASSEIQSPLHF
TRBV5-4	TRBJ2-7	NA	CASSTLAGEGEQYF